This T cell receptor (beta chain) was found in a study of graft-versus-host responses after intestinal transplantation. The overall study: Among the recipients, transplants were multivisceral, liver-intestinal, or isolated intestinal. General study points: Investigators detected GvH clones in recipient marrow, with some emerging earlier in ileum or blood. Early declines in HvG clones that occurred post-transplant were associated with peak circulating GvH clone levels. Some patients had graft-donor T cell macrochimerism. In their allografts, the ratios of graft-versus-host to host-versus-graft T cell clones were high.

This CDR3 is 13 amino acids long. The germline gives CDR1 KGHSH, CDR2 LQKENI. Note on this clone: What it binds is unknown. One end of the junction fails to match germline, which may point to a read error.

Repertoires were generated with immunoSEQ multiplex PCR, while TCRdb's copy carries only in-frame clones and drops some. The sample includes roughly 130,000 clones, about nine tenths seen only once; the top ten take 0.19%. V gene TRBV18 combines with J gene TRBJ2-3, with 12 bases fitting TRBD2. The source of this sequence is a human donor who received an intestinal transplant. Material: unstimulated CD4+ T cells sorted from spleen or lymph node cells, obtained before intestinal transplant. CDR3 sequence: CASSPLAGGPRHF. CDR3 DNA sequence: TGTGCCAGCTCCCCACTAGCGGGAGGTCCCCGGCATTTT.